This entry describes one TCR beta chain. The antigen remains unidentified. The V gene lost 8 bases and the J gene lost 0 bases, with 19 bases spanning the gap. The CDR3 is 16 residues long. CDR1 KGHSH and CDR2 LQKENI come from the germline V gene. TCRdb reprocessed the RT-PCR reads via MiXCR and lists one record per CDR3 protein. The sample carries some 600,000 distinct CDR3 sequences, 14% recorded once. The sample comes from a study of response to subunit inactivated influenza vaccine. General study results and limits: It was the authors' suggestion that each seasonal influenza vaccination recruits few new T cells.

The rearrangement links TRBV18 to TRBJ1-1; a possible D gene is TRBD1 (5 bases). Sequences were derived from PBMCs from blood, sampled approximately 15 days before vaccination. This receptor was taken from a middle-aged man who received an inactivated influenza vaccine. The CDR3, as DNA: TGTGCCAGCCGCCAATGGGGGGAGGCTATGAACACTGAAGCTTTCTTT. Translating it yields CASRQWGEAMNTEAFF.